This T cell receptor (beta chain) was documented in a study of blood T cell repertoires in COVID-19. The protocol was immunoSEQ multiplex PCR, while the TCRdb copy is restricted to in-frame clones and leaves out a portion. The sample has about 240,000 clones, about 89% seen once. Germline V gives CDR1 SEHNR, CDR2 FQNEAQ (reference sequence). V lost 6 bases, J lost 8 bases, and 9 bases stayed unmatched. The CDR3 has 15 residues. The sequenced material came from PBMCs or T cells enriched from blood (not recorded which). The rearrangement uses TRBV7-9 and TRBJ2-1; TRBD2 matches at 11 bases. The TCR sequence derives from a man aged 35 to 55 who had recovered from COVID-19. The CDR3 is CASSSLAGVFDEQFF. The CDR3 nucleotides read TGTGCCAGCAGTTCACTAGCGGGAGTCTTCGATGAGCAGTTCTTC.